This TCR beta chain was sequenced during a study of shared clonotypes between healthy human individuals. General study points: Clonotypes shared by all four sorted-subset donors had higher generation probabilities than non-shared clonotypes.

As to this clone: Its antigen is as yet unknown.

Trimming took 7 bases from V and 4 from J, leaving 15 bases between them. The CDR3 has 14 amino acids. In germline, CDR1 is MNHEY, CDR2 SVGAGI. Using immunoSEQ multiplex PCR, the repertoire was profiled, and TCRdb retains in-frame clones only, with some absent. The sample contains more than 550,000 clones, less than 95% of which appear only once. This sequence joins TRBV6-5 and TRBJ2-3; D gene unclear. Sample: memory CD8+ T cells from PBMCs. As for subset: CD45RO+ cells pooled with CCR7-negative TemRA cells. This receptor was taken from a man between 18 and 35 years old in good health. Some clones in this sample may be carry-over from other donors' samples. CDR3: CASTARLSADTQYF. CDR3 nucleotides: TGTGCCAGCACCGCGCGGCTATCGGCAGATACGCAGTATTTT.